The present T cell receptor beta chain was sequenced within a study of early stage breast cancer tumors. Study-wide points: Compared with adjacent normal breast tissue, tumors showed roughly 2.4-fold greater T cell density and higher clonality. Commonly generated sequences made up most enriched TCRB sequences shared between patients. Blood repertoires resembled normal breast more than tumor.

For this clone: Its target is unknown.

Germline V lookup: CDR1 MNHNY, CDR2 SVGAGI (reference sequence). CDR3 length: 16 residues. The V gene end was trimmed by 2 bases and the J gene end by 2 bases; junction bases not matched to a gene: 6. The assay was immunoSEQ multiplex PCR, and TCRdb's table has in-frame clones only and misses some. This sample has about 50,000 clones, with approximately 78% found just once. This TCR was recovered from a person in their 40s with breast cancer. The sequencing sample was made of blood. This rearrangement joins TRBV6-6 to TRBJ1-3; TRBD1 aligns across 7 bases. The CDR3 sequence: CASSYTGTVAGNTIYF. The DNA for the CDR3 is TGTGCCAGCAGTTACACCGGGACAGTGGCTGGAAACACCATATATTTT.